The rows below give T cell receptor beta chains drawn from one sample of a study of blood T cell repertoires in COVID-19. TCRdb's copy holds only in-frame clones and misses some; the assay was immunoSEQ multiplex PCR. The data contain 350,000 or so clones, approximately 87% of them seen just once; the ten biggest clones take up about 10%. The sample consisted of peripheral blood. These receptors all stem from a woman aged 25 to 39 with COVID-19, enrolled during active disease. The CDR3 runs from the conserved cysteine through the conserved F or W. The D gene is left open where the match is weak. Not all rows give a size; the values are once, few, many and, for expanded clones, a class.

V,J,D,size,CDR3,DNA
TRBV5-6,TRBJ2-1,TRBD2,few,CASSAIAGVLVHNEQFF,TGTGCCAGCAGCGCCATAGCGGGAGTATTAGTCCACAATGAGCAGTTCTTC
TRBV7-2,TRBJ2-3,TRBD2,once,CASSLQDAGGVTQYF,TGTGCCAGCAGCTTACAGGATGCGGGAGGGGTTACGCAGTATTTT
TRBV18,TRBJ1-1,TRBD1,-,CASSSHQSSGGVEAFF,TGTGCCAGCTCATCCCACCAAAGTTCAGGGGGCGTAGAAGCTTTCTTT
TRBV11-1,TRBJ2-7,TRBD2,-,CASSPSGRAAGEQYF,TGTGCCAGCAGCCCTAGCGGGAGGGCTGCGGGGGAGCAGTACTTC
TRBV19,TRBJ2-1,TRBD2,-,CASSIVGGRDEQFF,TGTGCCAGTAGTATAGTGGGAGGGAGGGATGAGCAGTTCTTC
TRBV5-1,TRBJ2-7,TRBD1,-,CASSWDRSSYEQYF,TGCGCCAGCAGCTGGGACAGGAGCTCCTACGAGCAGTACTTC
TRBV15,TRBJ1-1,-,-,CATSRDFRETTEAFF,TGTGCCACCAGCAGAGACTTCAGGGAAACCACTGAAGCTTTCTTT
TRBV9,TRBJ1-2,-,-,CASSADGGGGYTF,TGTGCCAGCAGCGCCGACGGCGGTGGGGGCTACACCTTC
TRBV5-1,TRBJ2-7,TRBD1,-,CASSALGQSLPYEQYF,TGCGCCAGCAGCGCGCTGGGACAGAGTCTTCCCTACGAGCAGTACTTC
TRBV5-5,TRBJ1-5,-,few,CASSRGMEGIQPQHF,TGTGCCAGCAGCCGAGGCATGGAGGGCATCCAGCCCCAGCATTTT
TRBV27,TRBJ2-2,-,few,CASSLSPTMEGRELFF,TGTGCCAGCAGTTTATCCCCCACCATGGAGGGAAGGGAGCTGTTTTTT
TRBV18,TRBJ2-1,TRBD1,-,CASSPRDRVIDNEQFF,TGTGCCAGCTCACCGAGGGACAGGGTTATCGACAATGAGCAGTTCTTC
TRBV12-3/TRBV12-4,TRBJ2-1,-,-,CASTSEEGEQFF,TGTGCCAGCACGTCCGAGGAGGGTGAGCAGTTCTTC
TRBV5-1,TRBJ1-6,-,-,CASSLDVGRLNSPLHF,TGCGCCAGCAGCCTGGATGTGGGGAGGCTTAATTCACCCCTCCACTTT